This T cell receptor (beta chain) was recorded in a study of radiation and T cells in renal cell carcinoma. This table comes from immunoSEQ multiplex PCR, and its TCRdb copy is limited to in-frame clones, with some not included. The sample carries about 23,000 clones, around 50% recorded once. Notes on the study in general: Compared with controls, irradiated tumors showed greater TCR clonality.

Germline-derived CDR1 and CDR2 are PRHDT and FYEKMQ (reference sequence). V lost 6 bases and J 1 base, leaving 12 bases between the germline ends. The CDR3 runs 14 residues. Noted treatment: treatment-naive control, cytoreductive nephrectomy. A note on this clone: As yet, its antigen is unknown.

This rearrangement joins TRBV13 to TRBJ1-1, with a tentative D call TRBD1 (5 bases). Material: tumor tissue, obtained from a patient whose treatment was nephrectomy without radiotherapy. The receptor comes from a human donor with renal cell carcinoma. In DNA, the CDR3 is TGTGCCAGCAGGCGAGACAGAGCGAACACTGAAGCTTTCTTT. This codes for CASRRDRANTEAFF.